Detailed here is one T cell receptor (beta chain). Its cognate antigen is unknown. Method: immunoSEQ multiplex PCR; TCRdb's copy keeps in-frame clones and lacks some. The profile shows about 140,000 clones, 91% of them singletons. The sample comes from a study of T cell responses to AZD1222 COVID-19 vaccine. Points from the study as a whole: Seropositive AZD1222 recipients at baseline numbered only five or six.

The sequencing used peripheral blood, collected 28 days after the second dose of the MenACWY control vaccine. This TCR came from an adult who received the MenACWY meningococcal vaccine as a control.

In DNA form, the CDR3 reads TGTGCCACCAGTGCTACGACAGGTTACGAGCAGTACTTC. This encodes CATSATTGYEQYF. The V gene is TRBV24-1, the J gene TRBJ2-7; TRBD1 might be the D (6 bases). The germline gives CDR1 KGHDR, CDR2 SFDVKD. CDR3 length: 13 residues. The germline V and J ends were trimmed by 5 bases and 4 bases, with 11 bases remaining between them.